This T cell receptor beta chain was identified in a study of CD8 T cells in ankylosing spondylitis. General study findings and limits: Disease-associated clones were reportedly significantly overrepresented in matched ankylosing spondylitis synovial fluid. Characteristic, it appeared, of ankylosing spondylitis blood was a TCR beta motif of roughly eight highly homologous variants.

Germline assignment: CDR1 LNHDA and CDR2 SQIVND (reference sequence). This CDR3 spans 15 amino acids. After removal of 10 bases from V and 9 bases from J, the junction contained 15 bases not matched to a gene. TCRdb re-called the 5' RACE reads through MiXCR, storing one row per CDR3 protein. The sample yields about 750,000 distinct CDR3 sequences, roughly 19% seen once. A note on this clonotype: Its antigen is as yet unknown.

The receptor comes from a male donor with ankylosing spondylitis. The genes are TRBV19 and TRBJ2-1, with 10 nucleotides matching TRBD2. Sample: blood, either unsorted or a sorted T cell fraction (not recorded which). The CDR3 nucleotides read TGTGCCACTAAAAGCGGGGGGGCCTACTCTGGTGAGCAGTTCTTC. Translation: CATKSGGAYSGEQFF. The full variable domain, with the rest looked up from reference TRBV19 and TRBJ2-1, is DGGITQSPKYLFRKEGQNVTLSCEQNLNHDAMYWYRQDPGQGLRLIYYSQIVNDFQKGDIAEGYSVSREKKESFPLTVTSAQKNPTAFYLCATKSGGAYSGEQFFGPGTRLTVL.